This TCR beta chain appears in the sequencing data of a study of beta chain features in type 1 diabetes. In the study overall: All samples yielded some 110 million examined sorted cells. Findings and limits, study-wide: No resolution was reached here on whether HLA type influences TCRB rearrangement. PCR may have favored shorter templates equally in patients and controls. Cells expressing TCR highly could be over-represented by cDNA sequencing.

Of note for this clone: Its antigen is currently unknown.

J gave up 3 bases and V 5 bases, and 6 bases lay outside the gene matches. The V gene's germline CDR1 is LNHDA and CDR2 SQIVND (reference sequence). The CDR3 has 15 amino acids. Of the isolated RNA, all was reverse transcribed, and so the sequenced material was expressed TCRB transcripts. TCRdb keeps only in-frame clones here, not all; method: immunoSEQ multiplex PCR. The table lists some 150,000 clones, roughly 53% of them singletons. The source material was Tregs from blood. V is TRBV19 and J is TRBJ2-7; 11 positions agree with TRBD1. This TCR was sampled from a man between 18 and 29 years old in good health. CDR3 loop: CASSSGTGGIYEQYF. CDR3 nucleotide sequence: TGTGCCAGTAGTTCAGGGACAGGGGGTATCTACGAGCAGTACTTC.